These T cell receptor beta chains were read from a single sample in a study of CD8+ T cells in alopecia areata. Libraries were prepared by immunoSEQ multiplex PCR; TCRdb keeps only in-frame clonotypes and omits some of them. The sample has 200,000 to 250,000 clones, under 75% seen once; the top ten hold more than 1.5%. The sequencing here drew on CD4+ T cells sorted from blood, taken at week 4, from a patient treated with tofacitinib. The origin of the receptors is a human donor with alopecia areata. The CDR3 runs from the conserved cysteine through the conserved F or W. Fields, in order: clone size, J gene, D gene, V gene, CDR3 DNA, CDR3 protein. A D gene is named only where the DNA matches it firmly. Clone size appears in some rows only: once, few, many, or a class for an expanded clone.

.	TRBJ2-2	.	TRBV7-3	TGTGCCAGCAGCTTAAAACGGAGCACCGGGGAGCTGTTTTTT	CASSLKRSTGELFF
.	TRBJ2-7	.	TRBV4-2	TGTGCCAGCAGCCAAGACGAAACTGCGGAGTACGAGCAGTACTTC	CASSQDETAEYEQYF
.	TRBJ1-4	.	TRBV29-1	TGCAGCGTCGGTTCAACTAATGAAAAACTGTTTTTT	CSVGSTNEKLFF
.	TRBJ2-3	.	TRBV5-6	TGTGCCAGCAGCCAGGGACAAGACAGCACAGATACGCAGTATTTT	CASSQGQDSTDTQYF
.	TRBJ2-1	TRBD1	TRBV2	TGTGCCAGCAGGAAGGACAGGACAAGCTCCTACAATGAGCAGTTCTTC	CASRKDRTSSYNEQFF
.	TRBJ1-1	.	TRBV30	TGTGCCTCGGGACGGTTGAACACTGAAGCTTTCTTT	CASGRLNTEAFF
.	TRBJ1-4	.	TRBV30	TGTGCCTGGAACCTGGCGGAGGAAAAACTGTTTTTT	CAWNLAEEKLFF
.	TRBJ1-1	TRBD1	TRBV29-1	TGCAGCGTAGGGACAGGGTTTGAAGCTTTCTTT	CSVGTGFEAFF
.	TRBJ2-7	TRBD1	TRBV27	TGTGCCAGCAGTTTATACCCCCCAGGACAGGGAACCTACGAGCAGTACTTC	CASSLYPPGQGTYEQYF
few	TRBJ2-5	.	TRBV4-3	TGCGCCAGCAGCCAAGGACGGACAAACCAAGAGACCCAGTACTTC	CASSQGRTNQETQYF
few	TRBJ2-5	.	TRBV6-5	TGTGCCAGCAGTTACTCGACCGCCGGGGAGACCCAGTACTTC	CASSYSTAGETQYF
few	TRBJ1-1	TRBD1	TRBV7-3	TGTGCCAGCAGCTTTACAGGGGGGACTGAAGCTTTCTTT	CASSFTGGTEAFF
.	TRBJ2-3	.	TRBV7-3	TGTGCCAGCAGCTTCGGCTCCCCGATGGGTACGCAGTATTTT	CASSFGSPMGTQYF
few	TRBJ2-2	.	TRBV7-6	TGTGCCAGCAGCTTAGCGATCGGGGAGGAGCTGTTTTTT	CASSLAIGEELFF
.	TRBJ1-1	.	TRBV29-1	TGCAGCGTTGTAGATTCGGGTTCTATGAACACTGAAGCTTTCTTT	CSVVDSGSMNTEAFF
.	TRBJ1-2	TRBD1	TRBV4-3	TGCGCCAGCAGCCAGGCCAATCTAATAACAGGGGACTACACCTTC	CASSQANLITGDYTF
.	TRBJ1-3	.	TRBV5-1	TGCGCCAGCAGCTCGACAGGAGTCTCTGGAAACACCATATATTTT	CASSSTGVSGNTIYF
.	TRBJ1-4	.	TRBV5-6	TGTGCCAGCAGCTCAACGTTACAGGGACGGCTTGATGAAAAACTGTTTTTT	CASSSTLQGRLDEKLFF
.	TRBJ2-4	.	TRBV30	TGTGCCTGGACAGGACTAGCCAAAAACATTCAGTACTTC	CAWTGLAKNIQYF
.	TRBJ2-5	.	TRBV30	TGTGCCTGGAGAGTTGGAGAGACCCAGTACTTC	CAWRVGETQYF
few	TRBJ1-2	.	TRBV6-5	TGTGCCAGCAGTGACCCGACAGTAGTCTACACCTTC	CASSDPTVVYTF
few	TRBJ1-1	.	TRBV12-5	TGTGCTAGTTCCCAGGACCTGAACACTGAAGCTTTCTTT	CASSQDLNTEAFF
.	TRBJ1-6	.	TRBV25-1	TGTGCCAGCAGTGATGGGCCTCTTGGATCACCCCTCCACTTT	CASSDGPLGSPLHF
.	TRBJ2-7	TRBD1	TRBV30	TGTGCCTGGAGCCGACCGGGACAGTATTACTACGAGCAGTACTTC	CAWSRPGQYYYEQYF
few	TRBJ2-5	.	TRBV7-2	TGTGCCAGCAGCTTTAAGTCAGTGGTGTTTTTGGAGACCCAGTACTTC	CASSFKSVVFLETQYF
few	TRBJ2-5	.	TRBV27	TGTGCCAGCAGTCGATCAGGGCCCCACCAAGAGACCCAGTACTTC	CASSRSGPHQETQYF
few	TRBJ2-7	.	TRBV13	TGTGCCAGCAGCTTAGATCTCGGGGGTGTCCCCTACGAGCAGTACTTC	CASSLDLGGVPYEQYF
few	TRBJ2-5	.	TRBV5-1	TGCGCCAGCAGCGCTGGGCTAGGAGAGACCCAGTACTTC	CASSAGLGETQYF
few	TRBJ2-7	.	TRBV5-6	TGTGCCAGCAGCTTGAAGGTGGGCGAGCAGTACTTC	CASSLKVGEQYF
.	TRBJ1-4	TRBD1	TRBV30	TGTGCCTGGAGCTGGACAGGAGGTGAAAAACTGTTTTTT	CAWSWTGGEKLFF
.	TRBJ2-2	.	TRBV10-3	TGTGCCATCAGCCCCCGGACAGTGGACACCGGGGAGCTGTTTTTT	CAISPRTVDTGELFF
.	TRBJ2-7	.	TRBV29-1	TGCAGCGTTCCGGACACTACCTACGAGCAGTACTTC	CSVPDTTYEQYF
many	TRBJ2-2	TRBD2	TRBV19	TGTGCCAGTAGTTTACCCCTAGCGGTGAACACCGGGGAGCTGTTTTTT	CASSLPLAVNTGELFF
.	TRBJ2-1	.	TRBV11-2	TGTGCCAGCAGCTCCAGGGAGCGGGTGAACAATGAGCAGTTCTTC	CASSSRERVNNEQFF
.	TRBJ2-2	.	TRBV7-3	TGTGCCAGCAGTCCAAGTTTTGGGGAGCTGTTTTTT	CASSPSFGELFF
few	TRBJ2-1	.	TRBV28	TGTGCCAGCAGTTTAGGCGGGGCCGCCTACAATGAGCAGTTCTTC	CASSLGGAAYNEQFF
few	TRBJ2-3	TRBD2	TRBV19	TGTGCCAGTAGTGGGAGGAAGCGGGGCACCACAGATACGCAGTATTTT	CASSGRKRGTTDTQYF
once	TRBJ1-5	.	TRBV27	TGTGCCAGCAGTTTCTTGGGGAATCAGCCCCAGCATTTT	CASSFLGNQPQHF
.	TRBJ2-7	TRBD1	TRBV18	TGTGCCAGCTCAAGAGACAGGGGGGTATACGAGCAGTACTTC	CASSRDRGVYEQYF
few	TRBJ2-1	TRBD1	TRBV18	TGTGCCAGCTCACCACAGAGACAGGGAAATGAGCAGTTCTTC	CASSPQRQGNEQFF
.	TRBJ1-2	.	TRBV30	TGTGCCTGGAGTGTAGGGGATACCTATGGCTACACCTTC	CAWSVGDTYGYTF
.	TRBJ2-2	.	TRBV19	TGTGCCAGTAGTATAGAAGGGCTAGCGAGTAGTACCGGGGAGCTGTTTTTT	CASSIEGLASSTGELFF
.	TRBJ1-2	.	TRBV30	TGTGCCTGGAGTCGTGGATCAGGGGAGAATAACTATGGCTACACCTTC	CAWSRGSGENNYGYTF
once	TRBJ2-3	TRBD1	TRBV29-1	TGCAGCGTTGTCAAGGGGGCCTACACAGATACGCAGTATTTT	CSVVKGAYTDTQYF
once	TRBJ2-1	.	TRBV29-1	TGCAGCGTGATGGGTTATGGGAATGAGCAGTTCTTC	CSVMGYGNEQFF